The 30 T cell receptor beta chains given below trace back to one sample, sequenced in a study of blood T cell repertoires in COVID-19. Libraries were prepared by immunoSEQ multiplex PCR; TCRdb keeps only in-frame clonotypes and omits some of them. Of some 89,000 clones in the sample, more than 70% were seen once. Sequencing was done on a sample of peripheral blood. All receptors come from a man in his fifties with acute or convalescent COVID-19.

The V and J genes are TRBV5-1 and TRBJ2-5; a possible D gene is TRBD1 (6 bases). The CDR3 loop spans 15 amino acids. V gave up 1 base and J gave up 6 bases, with 16 bases separating them. Germline V CDR1 and CDR2: SGHRS, YFSETQ. The CDR3 protein is CASSLKGQPQQTQYF. CDR3 DNA sequence: TGCGCCAGCAGCTTGAAAGGACAGCCTCAACAGACCCAGTACTTC.

The J gene is TRBJ1-5, the V gene TRBV5-1; a possible D gene is TRBD1 (5 bases). Germline V lookup: CDR1 SGHRS, CDR2 YFSETQ. This CDR3 contains 13 residues. Trimming stripped 1 base from V and 4 bases from J, with 6 bases between. The CDR3 bases are TGCGCCAGCAGCTTGTCAGGGAATCAGCCCCAGCATTTT. This sequence encodes CASSLSGNQPQHF.

This chain connects TRBV3-1 (or the pseudogene TRBV3-2) to TRBJ1-6, with D maybe TRBD1 (6 bases). CDR1 LGHDT and CDR2 YNNKEL come from the germline V gene (reference sequence). This CDR3 comprises 14 residues. Deletions cut 4 bases from V and 9 bases from J, with 13 bases between. The chain's CDR3 is CASSPRQVSSPLHF. CDR3 coding DNA: TGTGCCAGCAGCCCCCGACAGGTATCTTCACCCCTCCACTTT.

V gene TRBV4-1 combines with J gene TRBJ1-1; D perhaps matches TRBD1 (5 bases). This CDR3 contains 15 residues. V was clipped by 5 bases and J by 2 bases, with 15 bases between them. Germline V gene data show CDR1 as MGHRA and CDR2 as YSYEKL. The CDR3 DNA follows: TGCGCCAGCAGCGAAGTGTTTAGGGGCAACACTGAAGCTTTCTTT. The encoded protein is CASSEVFRGNTEAFF.

The chain links TRBV5-1 to TRBJ2-1; D ambiguous. The length of the CDR3 is 15 residues. Per germline, CDR1 SGHRS and CDR2 YFSETQ. The ends were cut back, 0 bases at V and 5 bases at J, with 12 bases in the middle. The CDR3 DNA is TGCGCCAGCAGCTTGGACGGTAGAAACCACAATGAGCAGTTCTTC. Protein sequence: CASSLDGRNHNEQFF.

The J gene is TRBJ2-7, the V gene TRBV1; TRBD1, the table's D call, was not compared with the DNA. TRBV1 corresponds to a pseudogene. The CDR3 is 13 residues long. CDR3 coding DNA: TGCACCAGCAACCGGACAGGTAAGTTGGCGCAGTACGTC. Translated, it gives CTSNRTGKLAQYV.

This sequence joins TRBV7-9 and TRBJ2-2, with 9 bases fitting TRBD1. CDR3 size: 15 residues. The ends lost 5 bases at V and 2 bases at J; junction bases unmatched: 3. Germline CDR1 reads SEHNR; CDR2 reads FQNEAQ (reference sequence). For the CDR3, the DNA is TGTGCCAGCAGCCTGGGACAGGGTAACACCGGGGAGCTGTTTTTT. Encoded protein: CASSLGQGNTGELFF. Combining the CDR3 with reference TRBV7-9 and TRBJ2-2 gives the whole variable domain DTGVSQNPRHKITKRGQNVTFRCDPISEHNRLYWYRQTLGQGPEFLTYFQNEAQLEKSRLLSDRFSAERPKGSFSTLEIQRTEQGDSAMYLCASSLGQGNTGELFFGEGSRLTVL.

This chain links TRBV12-3 or TRBV12-4 with TRBJ1-3, with D perhaps TRBD1 (6 bases). The V end lost 4 bases, the J end lost 4 bases, and 8 bases lay between the germline ends. There are 13 residues in the CDR3. CDR3 region: CASSSGQGNTIYF. The CDR3 DNA sequence: TGTGCCAGCAGTTCCGGACAGGGAAACACCATATATTTT.

The chain is built from TRBV3-1 (or the pseudogene TRBV3-2) and TRBJ2-7; a weak D match, TRBD1 (5 bases). The V end lost 2 bases, the J end lost 3 bases, and 17 bases lay between the germline ends. This CDR3 is 16 amino acids long. Germline CDR1 reads LGHDT; CDR2 reads YNNKEL (reference sequence). For the CDR3, the DNA is TGTGCCAGCAGCCAATCCCAGGGCGGAAAGCGCTACGAGCAGTACTTC. The encoded protein is CASSQSQGGKRYEQYF.

V gene TRBV19 combines with J gene TRBJ2-2; TRBD2 agrees at 8 bases. This CDR3 region has 19 residues. With V trimmed by 3 bases and J by 11 bases, 23 bases remained unmatched. Germline V gives CDR1 LNHDA, CDR2 SQIVND (reference sequence). This CDR3 is CASSMNPADSLADSGELFF. In DNA, the CDR3 is TGTGCCAGTAGTATGAACCCCGCGGACTCACTAGCGGATAGCGGTGAGCTGTTTTTT.

The chain is built from TRBV12-5 and TRBJ2-1, with D possibly being TRBD1 (5 bases). This CDR3 contains 14 residues. CDR1 LGHNT and CDR2 FRNRAP come from the germline V gene. V dropped 6 bases and J dropped 0 bases, with 9 bases sitting between them. CDR3 region: CASGMGPSYNEQFF. The CDR3 DNA is TGTGCTAGTGGAATGGGGCCCTCCTACAATGAGCAGTTCTTC.

As regards this clone: One end of the junction does not line up with germline, which may come from a read error. The V call is TRBV10-3, the J call TRBJ2-1; D possibly corresponds to TRBD2 (5 bases). Germline CDR1 and CDR2: ENHRY and SYGVKD. This CDR3 is 16 amino acids long. CDR3 region: CAIRESGGSSYNEQFF. CDR3 DNA sequence: TGTGCCATCAGAGAGTCCGGTGGGAGCTCCTACAATGAGCAGTTCTTC.

The gene calls are TRBV28 and TRBJ1-4; a possible D gene is TRBD1 (6 bases). Trimming took 4 bases from V and 3 from J, leaving 15 bases between them. Germline CDR1 MDHEN, CDR2 SYDVKM. The CDR3 consists of 16 residues. CDR3 loop: CASSSARDIANEKLFF. CDR3 DNA sequence: TGTGCCAGCAGTTCCGCCCGGGACATCGCTAATGAAAAACTGTTTTTT.

The V and J genes are TRBV5-4 and TRBJ2-6; 7 nucleotides align to TRBD1. Trimming took 4 bases from V and 0 from J; bases not matched to a gene: 10. CDR1 is SGHNT and CDR2 is YYREEE in the germline V gene (reference sequence). The CDR3 is 18 residues long. The CDR3 spells CASSHYRGAVSGANVLTF. In nucleotides, the CDR3 is TGTGCCAGCAGCCACTACAGGGGTGCCGTCTCTGGGGCCAACGTCCTGACTTTC. The complete variable domain, with remaining parts taken from reference TRBV5-4 and TRBJ2-6, reads ETGVTQSPTHLIKTRGQQVTLRCSSQSGHNTVSWYQQALGQGPQFIFQYYREEENGRGNFPPRFSGLQFPNYSSELNVNALELDDSALYLCASSHYRGAVSGANVLTFGAGSRLTVL.

The rearrangement uses TRBV29-1 and TRBJ2-3; 10 bases match TRBD1. Germline loops: CDR1 SQVTM, CDR2 ANQGSEA. Trimming at V came to 7 bases and at J to 2 bases, leaving 6 bases not matched to a gene. This CDR3 is 14 amino acids long. The CDR3 protein is CSAMTGGNTDTQYF. The CDR3 region has the DNA TGCAGCGCCATGACAGGGGGCAACACAGATACGCAGTATTTT.

The chain joins TRBV6-1 to TRBJ2-1; D uncertain. CDR1 is MNHNS, CDR2 SASEGT, per germline. The germline V and J ends were trimmed by 2 bases and 2 bases, with 10 bases remaining between them. The CDR3 covers 15 residues. The CDR3 DNA sequence: TGTGCCAGCAGTGAAACCCCCCTAGCCTACAATGAGCAGTTCTTC. This encodes CASSETPLAYNEQFF.

The chain is built from TRBV19 and TRBJ2-2; D call uncertain. There are 13 residues in the CDR3. Germline CDR1 and CDR2: LNHDA and SQIVND (reference sequence). V lost 2 bases and J 5 bases, leaving 6 bases between the germline ends. The CDR3 bases are TGTGCCAGTAGTATAACGGAGACCGGGGAGCTGTTTTTT. Protein product: CASSITETGELFF.

About this clone itself: One junction end does not reproduce the germline sequence, and a read error may be involved. The V call is TRBV23-1, the J call TRBJ1-1; 7 positions match TRBD1. TRBV23-1 has ORF status, its function being uncertain. This CDR3 spans 11 amino acids. CDR3 loop: CASSRGQSPYF. The CDR3 nucleotides read TGCGCCAGCAGCCGGGGACAGTCTCCATACTTT.

A single count supports this clone. The chain recombines TRBV24-1 with TRBJ2-5, with D possibly being TRBD1 (6 bases). This CDR3 has 14 residues. The V and J ends lost 4 bases and 7 bases respectively, with 15 bases between them. Germline-derived CDR1 and CDR2 are KGHDR and SFDVKD. The CDR3 loop reads CATSDPGIGGTQYF. The CDR3 DNA is TGTGCCACCAGTGACCCAGGTATAGGGGGGACCCAGTACTTC.

Of note for this clone: The identical CDR3 is also encoded by other nucleotide sequences in the sample. This chain links TRBV4-3 with TRBJ2-6; D not resolved. The germline gives CDR1 LGHNA, CDR2 YSLEER. V was trimmed by 0 bases and J by 0 bases, leaving 6 bases between them. This CDR3 is 16 amino acids long. The CDR3 bases are TGCGCCAGCAGCCAAGAAACTGGCTCTGGGGCCAACGTCCTGACTTTC. Protein sequence: CASSQETGSGANVLTF.

This sequence joins TRBV5-6 and TRBJ1-6; D is perhaps TRBD1 (6 bases). Germline CDR1 SGHDT, CDR2 YYEEEE. The CDR3 contains 15 residues. The V gene lost 4 bases and the J gene lost 7 bases, with 15 bases spanning the gap. CDR3 coding DNA: TGTGCCAGCAGCCTGGGGTGGACAGCCAATTCACCCCTCCACTTT. Protein sequence: CASSLGWTANSPLHF.

This CDR3 is CASQGPYEQYF. The CDR3 coding sequence is TGTGCCAGTCAGGGCCCCTACGAGCAGTACTTC. The chain employs TRBV19 and TRBJ2-7, with D possibly matching TRBD1 (5 bases). Germline CDR1 LNHDA, CDR2 SQIVND (reference sequence). Between the trimmed V and J ends, which lost 8 bases and 2 bases, there was a span of 7 bases. This CDR3 is 11 amino acids long. The full variable domain, in which reference TRBV19 and TRBJ2-7 provide the parts outside the CDR3, is DGGITQSPKYLFRKEGQNVTLSCEQNLNHDAMYWYRQDPGQGLRLIYYSQIVNDFQKGDIAEGYSVSREKKESFPLTVTSAQKNPTAFYLCASQGPYEQYFGPGTRLTVT.

This chain joins TRBV4-2 and TRBJ2-2, with 11 bases fitting TRBD2. J gave up 4 bases and V 0 bases, and 13 bases lay outside the gene matches. Looked up from germline, CDR1 is LGHNA and CDR2 is YNFKEQ. The CDR3 runs to 20 residues. For the CDR3, the DNA is TGTGCCAGCAGCCAAGATACGGCTAGCGGGAGGATAGACCGCACCGGGGAGCTGTTTTTT. It translates to CASSQDTASGRIDRTGELFF.

This clone was found once. CDR3 bases: TGCGCCAGCAGTCGCTTTGGACAGCCGAACACTGAAGCTTTCTTT. Protein product: CASSRFGQPNTEAFF. The chain has TRBV4-1 and TRBJ1-1; D might be TRBD1 (6 bases). Germline assignment: CDR1 MGHRA and CDR2 YSYEKL. The V and J ends lost 6 bases and 1 base respectively, with 15 bases between them. This CDR3 contains 15 residues.

The chain has TRBV4-1 and TRBJ2-1; no clear D gene. The V end lost 3 bases, the J end lost 8 bases, and 17 bases lay between the germline ends. CDR1 is MGHRA, CDR2 YSYEKL, per germline. The CDR3 is 15 amino acids. The CDR3 nucleotides are TGCGCCAGCAGCCAGGGCTACTCGAGCCGCGATGAGCAGTTCTTC. This sequence encodes CASSQGYSSRDEQFF.

The chain recombines TRBV15 with TRBJ2-7; 8 bases map to TRBD1. After removal of 0 bases from V and 5 bases from J, the junction contained 9 bases not matched to a gene. Germline loops: CDR1 LNHNV, CDR2 YYDKDF (reference sequence). The CDR3 consists of 16 residues. The CDR3 reads CATSRDLGQGPDEQYV. The CDR3 nucleotides read TGTGCCACCAGCAGAGATTTAGGACAGGGTCCCGACGAGCAGTACGTC.

The chain's CDR3 is CASTEQGYGYTF. The DNA of the CDR3 is TGTGCCAGTACCGAACAGGGCTATGGCTACACCTTC. V usage is TRBV19 and J usage is TRBJ1-2, with TRBD1 as a possible D gene (6 bases). Germline V lookup: CDR1 LNHDA, CDR2 SQIVND (reference sequence). Trimming removed 7 bases at V and 4 bases at J, with 10 bases between. The CDR3 loop spans 12 amino acids.

This sequence joins TRBV18 and TRBJ1-1; D is unresolved. With 2 bases removed from V and 8 bases from J, the gap between germline ends came to 9 bases. This CDR3 has 12 amino acids. Germline CDR1 and CDR2: KGHSH and LQKENI. In DNA form, the CDR3 reads TGTGCCAGCTCACCAGTTGCAGAAGAAGCTTTCTTT. Its protein is CASSPVAEEAFF.

CDR3 residues: CASTESQLAKNIQYF. The CDR3 DNA sequence: TGTGCCAGCACCGAATCACAGCTAGCCAAAAACATTCAGTACTTC. The rearrangement joins TRBV5-5 to TRBJ2-4; no reliable D call. CDR1 and CDR2 (germline): SGHKS, YYEKEE (reference sequence). This CDR3 comprises 15 residues. V lost 6 bases to trimming and J lost 0 bases, with 13 bases between them. Drawing the rest from reference TRBV5-5 and TRBJ2-4, the complete variable domain is DAGVTQSPTHLIKTRGQQVTLRCSPISGHKSVSWYQQVLGQGPQFIFQYYEKEERGRGNFPDRFSARQFPNYSSELNVNALLLGDSALYLCASTESQLAKNIQYFGAGTRLSVL.

The rearrangement links TRBV5-1 to TRBJ1-3; no firm D call. The CDR3 consists of 12 residues. The V and J ends lost 10 bases and 0 bases respectively, with 8 bases between them. CDR1 is SGHRS and CDR2 is YFSETQ in the germline V gene. This chain's CDR3 is CAAPNSGNTIYF. The CDR3 DNA is TGCGCCGCCCCTAACTCTGGAAACACCATATATTTT. The variable domain in full, completed from reference TRBV5-1 and TRBJ1-3, reads KAGVTQTPRYLIKTRGQQVTLSCSPISGHRSVSWYQQTPGQGLQFLFEYFSETQRNKGNFPGRFSGRQFSNSRSEMNVSTLELGDSALYLCAAPNSGNTIYFGEGSWLTVV.